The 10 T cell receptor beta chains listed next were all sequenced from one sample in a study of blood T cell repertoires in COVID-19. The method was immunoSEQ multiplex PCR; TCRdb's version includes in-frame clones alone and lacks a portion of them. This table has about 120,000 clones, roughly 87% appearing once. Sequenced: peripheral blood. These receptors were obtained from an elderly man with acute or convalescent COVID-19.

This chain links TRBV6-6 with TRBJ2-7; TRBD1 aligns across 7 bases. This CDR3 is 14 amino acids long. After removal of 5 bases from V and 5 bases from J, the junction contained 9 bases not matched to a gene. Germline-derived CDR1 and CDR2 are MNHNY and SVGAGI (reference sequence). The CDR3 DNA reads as TGTGCCAGCAGTCGGGACAGTTTAAACAACGAGCAGTACTTC. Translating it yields CASSRDSLNNEQYF.

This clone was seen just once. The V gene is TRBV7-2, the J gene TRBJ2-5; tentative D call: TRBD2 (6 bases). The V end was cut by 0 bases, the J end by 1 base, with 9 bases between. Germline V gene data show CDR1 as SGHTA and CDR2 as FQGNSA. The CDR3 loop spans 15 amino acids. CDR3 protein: CASSLAGGFQETQYF. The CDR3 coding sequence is TGTGCCAGCAGCTTAGCGGGGGGATTCCAAGAGACCCAGTACTTC.

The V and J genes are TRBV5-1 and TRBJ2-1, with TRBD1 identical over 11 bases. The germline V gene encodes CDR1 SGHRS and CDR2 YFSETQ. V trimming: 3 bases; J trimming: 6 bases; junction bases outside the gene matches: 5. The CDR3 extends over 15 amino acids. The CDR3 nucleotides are TGCGCCAGCAGCTCTTCCGGGACAGGGGGCAATGAGCAGTTCTTC. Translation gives CASSSSGTGGNEQFF.

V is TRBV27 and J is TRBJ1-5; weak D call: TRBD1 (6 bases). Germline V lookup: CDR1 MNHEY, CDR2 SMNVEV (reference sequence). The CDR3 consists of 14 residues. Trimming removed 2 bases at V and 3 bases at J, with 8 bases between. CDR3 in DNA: TGTGCCAGCAGTTTAGGACAGTACAATCAGCCCCAGCATTTT. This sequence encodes CASSLGQYNQPQHF.

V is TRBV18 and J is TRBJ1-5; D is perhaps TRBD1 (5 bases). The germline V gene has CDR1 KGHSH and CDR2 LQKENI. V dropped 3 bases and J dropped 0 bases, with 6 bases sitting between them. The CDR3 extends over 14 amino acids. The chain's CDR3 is CASSPTDSNQPQHF. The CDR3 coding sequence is TGTGCCAGCTCACCGACAGATAGCAATCAGCCCCAGCATTTT. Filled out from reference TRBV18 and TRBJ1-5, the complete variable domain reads NAGVMQNPRHLVRRRGQEARLRCSPMKGHSHVYWYRQLPEEGLKFMVYLQKENIIDESGMPKERFSAEFPKEGPSILRIQQVVRGDSAAYFCASSPTDSNQPQHFGDGTRLSIL.

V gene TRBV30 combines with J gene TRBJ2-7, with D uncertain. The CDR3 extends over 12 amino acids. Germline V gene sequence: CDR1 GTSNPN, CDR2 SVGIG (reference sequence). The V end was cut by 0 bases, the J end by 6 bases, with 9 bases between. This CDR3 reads CAWSVGGREQYF. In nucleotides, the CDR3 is TGTGCCTGGAGTGTAGGCGGCCGCGAGCAGTACTTC.

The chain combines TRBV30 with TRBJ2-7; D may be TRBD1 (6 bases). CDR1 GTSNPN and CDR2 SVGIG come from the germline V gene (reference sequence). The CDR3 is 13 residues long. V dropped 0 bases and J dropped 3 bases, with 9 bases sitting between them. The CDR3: CAWSVGAYYEQYF. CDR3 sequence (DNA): TGTGCCTGGAGTGTGGGGGCTTACTACGAGCAGTACTTC. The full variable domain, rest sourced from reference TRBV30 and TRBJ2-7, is SQTIHQWPATLVQPVGSPLSLECTVEGTSNPNLYWYRQAAGRGLQLLFYSVGIGQISSEVPQNLSASRPQDRQFILSSKKLLLSDSGFYLCAWSVGAYYEQYFGPGTRLTVT.

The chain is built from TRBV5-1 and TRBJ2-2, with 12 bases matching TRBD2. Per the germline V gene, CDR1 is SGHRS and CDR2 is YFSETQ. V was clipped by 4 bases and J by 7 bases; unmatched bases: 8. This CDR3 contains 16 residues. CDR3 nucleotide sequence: TGCGCCAGCAGCGGACCTAGCGGGAGGGCCGACGGGGAGCTGTTTTTT. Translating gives CASSGPSGRADGELFF.

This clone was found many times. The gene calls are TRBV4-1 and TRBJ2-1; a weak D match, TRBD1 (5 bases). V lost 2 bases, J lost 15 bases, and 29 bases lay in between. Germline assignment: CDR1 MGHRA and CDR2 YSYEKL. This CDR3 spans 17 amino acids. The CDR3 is CASSQPNQGTGFLGPFF. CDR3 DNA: TGCGCCAGCAGCCAACCTAACCAGGGAACCGGCTTCTTAGGACCGTTCTTC.

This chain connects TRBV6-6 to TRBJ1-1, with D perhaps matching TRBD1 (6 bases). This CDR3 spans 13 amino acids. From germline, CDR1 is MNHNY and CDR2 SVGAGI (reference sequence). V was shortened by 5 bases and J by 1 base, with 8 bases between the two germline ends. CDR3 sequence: CASSRTANTEAFF. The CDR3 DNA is TGTGCCAGCAGTCGGACAGCGAACACTGAAGCTTTCTTT.